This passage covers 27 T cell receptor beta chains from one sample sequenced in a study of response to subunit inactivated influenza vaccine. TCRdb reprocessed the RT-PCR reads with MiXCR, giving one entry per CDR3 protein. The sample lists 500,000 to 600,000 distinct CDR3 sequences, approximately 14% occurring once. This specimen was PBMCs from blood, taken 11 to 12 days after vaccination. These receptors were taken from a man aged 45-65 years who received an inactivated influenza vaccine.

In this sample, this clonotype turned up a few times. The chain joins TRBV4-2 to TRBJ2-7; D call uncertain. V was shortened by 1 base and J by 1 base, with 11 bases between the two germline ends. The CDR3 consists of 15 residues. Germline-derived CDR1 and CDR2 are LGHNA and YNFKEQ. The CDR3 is CASSQVGQNSYEQYF. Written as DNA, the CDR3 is TGTGCCAGCAGCCAAGTTGGGCAGAATTCCTACGAGCAGTACTTC.

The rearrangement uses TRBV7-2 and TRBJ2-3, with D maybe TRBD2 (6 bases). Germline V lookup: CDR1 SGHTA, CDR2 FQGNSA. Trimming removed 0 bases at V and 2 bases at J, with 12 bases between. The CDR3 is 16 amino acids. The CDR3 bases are TGTGCCAGCAGCTTAGCGCCGGGACTTGCCACAGATACGCAGTATTTT. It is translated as CASSLAPGLATDTQYF.

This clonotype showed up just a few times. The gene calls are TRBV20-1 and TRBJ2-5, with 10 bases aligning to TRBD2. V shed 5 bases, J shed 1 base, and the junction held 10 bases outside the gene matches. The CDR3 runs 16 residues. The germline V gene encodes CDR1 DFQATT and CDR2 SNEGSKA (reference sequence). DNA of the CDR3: TGCAGTGCTTGCGGGACTAGCGAGTATCTCCAAGAGACCCAGTACTTC. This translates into CSACGTSEYLQETQYF.

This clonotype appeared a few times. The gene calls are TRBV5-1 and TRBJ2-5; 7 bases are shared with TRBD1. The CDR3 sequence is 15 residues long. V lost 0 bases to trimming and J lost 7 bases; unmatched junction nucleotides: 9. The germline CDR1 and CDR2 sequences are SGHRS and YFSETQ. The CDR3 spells CASSLEQTGVGTQYF. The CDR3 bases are TGCGCCAGCAGCTTGGAACAAACAGGGGTCGGGACCCAGTACTTC.

The CDR3 is CASSDTGAGNTIYF. DNA of the CDR3: TGTGCCAGCAGTGACACAGGGGCTGGAAACACCATATATTTT. The chain is built from TRBV12-3 or TRBV12-4 and TRBJ1-3, with 7 positions matching TRBD1. V shed 5 bases, J shed 2 bases, and the junction held 3 bases outside the gene matches. The length of the CDR3 is 14 residues.

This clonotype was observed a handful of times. The CDR3 region is CSAGRGPVEQNIQYF. CDR3 DNA sequence: TGCAGTGCTGGGAGGGGACCGGTGGAGCAAAACATTCAGTACTTC. The rearrangement joins TRBV20-1 to TRBJ2-4, with 7 positions matching TRBD2. CDR3 size: 15 residues. V gave up 5 bases and J gave up 5 bases; unmatched junction bases: 12. Looked up from germline, CDR1 is DFQATT and CDR2 is SNEGSKA (reference sequence).

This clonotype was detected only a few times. In DNA, the CDR3 is TGTGCCAGCAGTTACCCACCGGGGGGAACCTACGAGCAGTACTTC. This encodes CASSYPPGGTYEQYF. The chain links TRBV6-2 or TRBV6-3 to TRBJ2-7; the match to TRBD2 covers 7 bases. The germline V gene encodes CDR1 MNHEY and CDR2 SVGEGT. The length of the CDR3 is 15 residues. With 2 bases clipped from V and 2 bases from J, the junction kept 6 bases outside the gene matches.

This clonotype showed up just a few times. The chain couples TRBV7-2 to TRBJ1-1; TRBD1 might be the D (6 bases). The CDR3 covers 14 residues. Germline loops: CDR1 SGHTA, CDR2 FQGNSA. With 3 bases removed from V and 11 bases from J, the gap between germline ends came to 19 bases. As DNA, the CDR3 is TGTGCCAGCAGCTTTTCCACAGGGATCGCGGGCGCTTTCTTT. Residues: CASSFSTGIAGAFF.

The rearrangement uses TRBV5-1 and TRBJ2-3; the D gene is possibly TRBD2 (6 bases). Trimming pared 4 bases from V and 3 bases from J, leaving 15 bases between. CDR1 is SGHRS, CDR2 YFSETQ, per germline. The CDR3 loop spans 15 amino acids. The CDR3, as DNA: TGCGCCAGCAGCGACCGGGACTTTGGGACAGATACGCAGTATTTT. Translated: CASSDRDFGTDTQYF.

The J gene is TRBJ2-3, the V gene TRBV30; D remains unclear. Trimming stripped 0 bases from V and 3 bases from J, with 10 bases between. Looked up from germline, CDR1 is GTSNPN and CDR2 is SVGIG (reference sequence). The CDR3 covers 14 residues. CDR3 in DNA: TGTGCCTGGAGTGTGGGCCAGAAGACAGATACGCAGTATTTT. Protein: CAWSVGQKTDTQYF.

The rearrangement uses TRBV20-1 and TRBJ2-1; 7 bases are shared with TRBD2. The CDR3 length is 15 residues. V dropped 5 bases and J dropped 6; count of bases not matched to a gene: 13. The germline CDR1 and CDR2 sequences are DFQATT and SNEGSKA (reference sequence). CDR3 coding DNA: TGCAGTGCTCCCACTGGCGGGGGAAGCGGCAATGAGCAGTTCTTC. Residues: CSAPTGGGSGNEQFF.

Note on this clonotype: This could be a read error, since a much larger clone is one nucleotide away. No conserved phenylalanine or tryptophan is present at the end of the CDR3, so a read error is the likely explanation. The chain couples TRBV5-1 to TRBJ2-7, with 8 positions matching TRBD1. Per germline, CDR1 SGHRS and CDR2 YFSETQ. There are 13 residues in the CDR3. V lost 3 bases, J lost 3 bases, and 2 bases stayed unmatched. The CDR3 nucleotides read TGCGCCAGCAGCTCCGGGACAGGCTACGAGCAGTACATC. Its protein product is CASSSGTGYEQYI.

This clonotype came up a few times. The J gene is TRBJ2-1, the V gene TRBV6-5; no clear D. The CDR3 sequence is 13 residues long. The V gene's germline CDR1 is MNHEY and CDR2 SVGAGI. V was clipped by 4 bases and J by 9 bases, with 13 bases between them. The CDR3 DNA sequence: TGTGCCAGCAGTTGGCCGGAGTCGGGTGAGCAGTTCTTC. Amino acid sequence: CASSWPESGEQFF.

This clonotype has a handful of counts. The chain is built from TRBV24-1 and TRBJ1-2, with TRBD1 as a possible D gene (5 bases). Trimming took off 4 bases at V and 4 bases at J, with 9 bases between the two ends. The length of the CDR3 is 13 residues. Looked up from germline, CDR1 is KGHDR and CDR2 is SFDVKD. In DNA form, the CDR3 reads TGTGCCACCAGTGACCCCGGGGCCTATGGCTACACCTTC. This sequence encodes CATSDPGAYGYTF.

The CDR3 sequence is CASSNSGSLLGEQYF. The CDR3, as DNA: TGTGCCAGCAGCAATTCAGGGAGTCTTTTGGGGGAGCAGTACTTC. This sequence joins TRBV12-3 or TRBV12-4 and TRBJ2-7; D is possibly TRBD1 or TRBD2 (5 bases each). There are 15 residues in the CDR3. Trimming pared 6 bases from V and 7 bases from J, leaving 22 bases between.

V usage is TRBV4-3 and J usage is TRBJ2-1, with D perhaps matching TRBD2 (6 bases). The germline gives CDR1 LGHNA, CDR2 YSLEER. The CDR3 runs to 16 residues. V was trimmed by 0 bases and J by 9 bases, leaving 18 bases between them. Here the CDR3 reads CASSQESGLRGREQFF. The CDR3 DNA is TGCGCCAGCAGCCAAGAAAGCGGGCTCCGTGGGCGTGAGCAGTTCTTC.

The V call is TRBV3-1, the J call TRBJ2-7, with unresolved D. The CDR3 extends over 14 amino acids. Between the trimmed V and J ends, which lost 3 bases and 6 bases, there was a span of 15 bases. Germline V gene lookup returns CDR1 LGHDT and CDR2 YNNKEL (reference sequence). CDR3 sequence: CASSQVIDLSEQYF. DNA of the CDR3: TGTGCCAGCAGCCAGGTAATCGACCTGAGCGAGCAGTACTTC.

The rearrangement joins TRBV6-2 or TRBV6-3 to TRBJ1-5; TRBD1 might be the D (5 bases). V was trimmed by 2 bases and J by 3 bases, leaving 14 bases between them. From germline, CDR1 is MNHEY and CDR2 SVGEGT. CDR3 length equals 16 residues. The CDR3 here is CASSYDPGRHNQPQHF. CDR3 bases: TGTGCCAGCAGTTACGATCCGGGACGACACAATCAGCCCCAGCATTTT.

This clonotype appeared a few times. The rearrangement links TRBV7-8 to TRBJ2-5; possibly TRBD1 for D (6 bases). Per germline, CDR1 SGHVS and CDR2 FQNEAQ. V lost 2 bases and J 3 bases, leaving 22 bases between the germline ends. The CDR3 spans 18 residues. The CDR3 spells CASSLNLLVGTHKETQYF. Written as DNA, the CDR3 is TGTGCCAGCAGCTTAAACCTCCTAGTAGGGACACATAAAGAGACCCAGTACTTC.

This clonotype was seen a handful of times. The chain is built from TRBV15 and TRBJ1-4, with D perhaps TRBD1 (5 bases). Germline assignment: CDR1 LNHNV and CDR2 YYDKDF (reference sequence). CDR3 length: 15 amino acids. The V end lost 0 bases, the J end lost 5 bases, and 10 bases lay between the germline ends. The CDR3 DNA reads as TGTGCCACCAGCAGAGATGGGGGGACCAATGAAAAACTGTTTTTT. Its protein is CATSRDGGTNEKLFF.

Here the CDR3 reads CSARGGGRAFRNEQFF. DNA of the CDR3: TGCAGTGCTAGAGGGGGCGGGAGGGCCTTCCGCAATGAGCAGTTCTTC. This chain joins TRBV20-1 and TRBJ2-1; 9 positions match TRBD2. From germline, CDR1 is DFQATT and CDR2 SNEGSKA (reference sequence). The J segment lost 6 bases and the V segment lost 1 base, leaving 10 bases of the junction unmatched. The CDR3 is made up of 16 amino acids.

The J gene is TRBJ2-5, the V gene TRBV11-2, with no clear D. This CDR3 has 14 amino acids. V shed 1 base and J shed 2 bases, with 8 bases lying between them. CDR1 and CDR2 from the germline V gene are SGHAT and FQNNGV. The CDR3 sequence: CASSLANGQETQYF. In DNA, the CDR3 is TGTGCCAGCAGCTTAGCCAACGGACAAGAGACCCAGTACTTC.

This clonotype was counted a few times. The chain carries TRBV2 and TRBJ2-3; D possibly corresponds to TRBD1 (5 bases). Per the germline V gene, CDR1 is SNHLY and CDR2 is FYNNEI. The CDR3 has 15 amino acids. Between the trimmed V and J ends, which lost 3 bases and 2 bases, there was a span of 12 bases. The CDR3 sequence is CASSDRVLHTDTQYF. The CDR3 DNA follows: TGTGCCAGCAGTGACAGGGTCCTCCACACAGATACGCAGTATTTT.

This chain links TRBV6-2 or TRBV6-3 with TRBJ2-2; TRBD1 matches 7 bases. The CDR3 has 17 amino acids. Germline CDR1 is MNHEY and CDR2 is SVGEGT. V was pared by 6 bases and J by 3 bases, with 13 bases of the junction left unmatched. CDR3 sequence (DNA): TGTGCCAGCAGAACCGACAGGGCGGAATTAGACACCGGGGAGCTGTTTTTT. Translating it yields CASRTDRAELDTGELFF.

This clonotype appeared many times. The CDR3 protein is CASSSVPDTDTQYF. Written as DNA, the CDR3 is TGCGCCAGCAGCTCGGTTCCAGACACAGATACGCAGTATTTT. V and J are TRBV5-1 and TRBJ2-3, with unresolved D. Trimming took off 3 bases at V and 2 bases at J, with 10 bases between the two ends. The CDR3 is made up of 14 amino acids. Germline lookup yields CDR1 SGHRS and CDR2 YFSETQ.

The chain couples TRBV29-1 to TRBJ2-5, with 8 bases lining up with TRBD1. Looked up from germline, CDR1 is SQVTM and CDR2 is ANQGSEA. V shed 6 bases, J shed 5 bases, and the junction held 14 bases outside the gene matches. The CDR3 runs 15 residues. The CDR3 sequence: CSVASRDRLSETQYF. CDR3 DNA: TGCAGCGTAGCTAGCCGGGACAGGCTTTCGGAGACCCAGTACTTC.

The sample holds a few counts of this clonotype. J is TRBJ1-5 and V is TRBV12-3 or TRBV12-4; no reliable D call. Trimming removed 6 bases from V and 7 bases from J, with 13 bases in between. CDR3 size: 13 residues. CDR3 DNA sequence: TGTGCCAGCAGAGAGAACGTGGGCCAGCCCCAGCATTTT. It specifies CASRENVGQPQHF.